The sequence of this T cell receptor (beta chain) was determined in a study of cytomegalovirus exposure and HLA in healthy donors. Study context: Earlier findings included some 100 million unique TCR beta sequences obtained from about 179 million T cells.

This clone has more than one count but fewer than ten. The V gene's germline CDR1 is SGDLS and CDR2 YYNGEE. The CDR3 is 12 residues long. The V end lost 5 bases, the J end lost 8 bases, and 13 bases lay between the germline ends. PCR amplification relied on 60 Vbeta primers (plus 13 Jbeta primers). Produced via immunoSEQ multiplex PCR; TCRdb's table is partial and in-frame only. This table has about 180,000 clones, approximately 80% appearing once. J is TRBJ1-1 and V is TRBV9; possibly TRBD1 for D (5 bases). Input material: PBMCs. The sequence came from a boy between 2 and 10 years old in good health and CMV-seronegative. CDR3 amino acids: CASRGGGNEAFF. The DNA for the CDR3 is TGTGCCAGCAGGGGCGGGGGGAACGAAGCTTTCTTT.